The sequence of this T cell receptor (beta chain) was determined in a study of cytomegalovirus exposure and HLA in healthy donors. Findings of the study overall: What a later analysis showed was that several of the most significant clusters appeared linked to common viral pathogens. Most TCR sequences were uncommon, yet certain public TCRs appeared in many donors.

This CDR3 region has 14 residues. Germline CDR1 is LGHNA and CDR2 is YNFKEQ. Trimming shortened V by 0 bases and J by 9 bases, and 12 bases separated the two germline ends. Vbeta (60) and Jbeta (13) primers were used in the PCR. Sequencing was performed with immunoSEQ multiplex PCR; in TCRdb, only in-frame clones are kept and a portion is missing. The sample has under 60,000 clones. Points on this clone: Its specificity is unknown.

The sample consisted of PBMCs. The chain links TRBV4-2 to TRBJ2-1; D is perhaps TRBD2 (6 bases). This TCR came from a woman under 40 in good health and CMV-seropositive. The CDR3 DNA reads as TGTGCCAGCAGCCAAGATAGGGAGGCGTCTGAGCAGTTCTTC. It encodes CASSQDREASEQFF.